This T cell receptor beta chain was obtained from a study of Ad26.COV2.S vaccination and SARS-CoV-2 variants. Study in general: As a participant in COV1001, the donor was in the Ad26.COV2.S trial arm. Administration of Ad26.COV2.S was intramuscular, either once or twice 56 days apart. Study-wide points: Vaccinees displayed broader spike-specific TCR repertoires than placebo recipients.

Described treatment: roughly 19 received Ad26.COV2.S at low or high dose, single or two shots; about 5 received placebo; per-sample allocation not given. Sampling was performed 63 days after the first vaccine or placebo injection. An Ad26 vector expressing Wuhan-strain SARS-CoV-2 spike served as the vaccine. Sequencing was performed with immunoSEQ multiplex PCR; in TCRdb, only in-frame clones are kept and a portion is missing. The data show 300,000 to 350,000 clones, about 82% seen once. This clone was recorded once. Antigen specificity is unknown. The CDR3 covers 16 residues. Germline loops: CDR1 MDHEN, CDR2 SYDVKM. After removal of 5 bases from V and 0 bases from J, the junction contained 4 bases not matched to a gene.

This material consisted of peripheral blood, taken in a trial of Ad26.COV2.S vaccine versus placebo. This clonotype originated in a person aged 18-60 years who received the Ad26.COV2.S COVID-19 vaccine or a placebo. The rearrangement joins TRBV28 to TRBJ1-1; TRBD1 agrees at 12 bases. CDR3 nucleotides: TGTGCCAGCAGTCGGGACAGGGGGCTGTTGAACACTGAAGCTTTCTTT. Encoded protein: CASSRDRGLLNTEAFF.